The 32 T cell receptor beta chains presented below share a single source sample, sequenced in a study of tumor-infiltrating lymphocytes in primary liver carcinoma. From roughly 0.55 ug of total RNA, TCR beta-specific cDNA was reverse-transcribed using a constant-region primer. Slightly modified ARM-PCR with three nested multiplex PCR rounds yielded TCR beta libraries. Rounds one and two of PCR, each of roughly 10 cycles, were primed with TRBV1-TRBV30 forward primers and a C-beta reverse primer. TCRdb re-analysed the multiplex PCR reads in MiXCR, keeping a single row per CDR3 protein. The repertoire has hundreds of thousands of distinct CDR3 sequences, almost 60% of them found once; the top ten carry about a sixth. Blood RNA came from unsorted whole blood; germline DNA was also extracted. Sequencing was carried out using peripheral blood. The receptors stem from a woman aged 30 to 39 with primary liver carcinoma and hepatitis B virus infection.

A few counts support this clonotype. The V call is TRBV4-1, the J call TRBJ2-2, with D maybe TRBD2 (7 bases). The CDR3 is made up of 15 amino acids. CDR1 MGHRA and CDR2 YSYEKL come from the germline V gene. V lost 2 bases and J lost 7, with 14 bases in between. This chain's CDR3 is CASSQLGGGGGELFF. Written as DNA, the CDR3 is TGCGCCAGCAGCCAATTGGGGGGCGGGGGCGGGGAGCTGTTTTTT.

On this clonotype: The junction differs from germline at one of its ends, possibly a read error. The genes are TRBV12-3 or TRBV12-4 and TRBJ2-7; D not resolved. The CDR3 sequence is 14 residues long. In DNA, the CDR3 is TGTGCCAGCAGTTTGCACCGACGCTCCTACGAGCGGTACTTC. Amino acids: CASSLHRRSYERYF.

This clonotype was counted ten times or more. This chain joins TRBV29-1 and TRBJ2-7; D remains unclear. CDR3 length: 13 amino acids. Looked up from germline, CDR1 is SQVTM and CDR2 is ANQGSEA. The ends were cut back, 0 bases at V and 2 bases at J, with 8 bases in the middle. CDR3 residues: CSVEDRKTYEQYF. As DNA, the CDR3 is TGCAGCGTTGAAGATCGGAAGACCTACGAGCAGTACTTC.

This clonotype has only one observation. This CDR3 is missing its conserved last phenylalanine or tryptophan, likely due to a read error. The chain couples TRBV29-1 to TRBJ1-1; D gene ambiguous. CDR3 length: 12 amino acids. Germline loops: CDR1 SQVTM, CDR2 ANQGSEA. The CDR3 here is CSARVLNAEAFL. CDR3 nucleotide sequence: TGTAGCGCTCGAGTTTTGAACGCTGAAGCTTTCCTT.

A word on this clonotype: This clone may be a read error of a much larger clone one base away. The chain carries TRBV29-1 and TRBJ2-5; D is ambiguous. CDR1 and CDR2 (germline): SQVTM, ANQGSEA. The CDR3 runs 15 residues. CDR3 nucleotide sequence: TGCAGCTTTGAAGATGTTGGGGAAAGTTGGGAGACCCAGTACTTC. This encodes CSFEDVGESWETQYF. Supplemented by reference TRBV29-1 and TRBJ2-5, the full variable domain reads SAVISQKPSRDICQRGTSLTIQCQVDSQVTMMFWYRQQPGQSLTLIATANQGSEATYESGFVIDKFPISRPNLTFSTLTVSNMSPEDSSIYLCSFEDVGESWETQYFGPGTRLLVL.

The chain has TRBV12-3 or TRBV12-4 and TRBJ2-7, with D perhaps matching TRBD2 (5 bases). CDR3 length: 13 residues. V gave up 5 bases and J gave up 6 bases, with 14 bases separating them. For the CDR3, the DNA is TGTGCCAGCAGTCGGGATTACGGTCGCGAGCAGTACTTC. Encoded protein: CASSRDYGREQYF.

The genes are TRBV11-2 and TRBJ1-4; D uncertain. This CDR3 contains 15 residues. With 2 bases removed from V and 6 bases from J, the gap between germline ends came to 13 bases. Germline V gives CDR1 SGHAT, CDR2 FQNNGV. The CDR3 loop reads CASSLSDREHEKLFF. The CDR3 region has the DNA TGTGCCAGCAGCTTAAGCGACCGGGAGCATGAAAAACTGTTTTTT.

On this clonotype itself: At one end, the junction sequence differs from germline, possibly due to a read error. V gene TRBV11-2 combines with J gene TRBJ2-1; tentatively, D is TRBD1 (5 bases). The CDR3 totals 14 residues. Germline V gene lookup returns CDR1 SGHAT and CDR2 FQNNGV. This CDR3 reads CASGLAGIWNEKFF. Here the CDR3 DNA reads TGTGCCAGCGGCTTAGCAGGGATATGGAATGAGAAGTTCTTC.

This clonotype was seen at least ten times. The chain combines TRBV6-6 with TRBJ1-2, with TRBD1 as a possible D gene (5 bases). The V and J ends lost 6 bases and 2 bases respectively, with 10 bases between them. CDR3 length: 13 amino acids. Germline V gives CDR1 MNHNY, CDR2 SVGAGI (reference sequence). As DNA, the CDR3 is TGTGCCAGCAGACAGGACGGAAACTATGGCTACACCTTC. It yields the protein CASRQDGNYGYTF.

V and J are TRBV11-2 and TRBJ1-2, with a possible D match to TRBD1 (6 bases). This CDR3 has 15 amino acids. Germline V CDR1 and CDR2: SGHAT, FQNNGV. CDR3 region: CISSSQTDSRGGYTF. CDR3 nucleotides: TGTATCAGCAGCTCACAAACGGACAGCCGTGGAGGCTACACCTTC. The full variable domain, in which reference TRBV11-2 and TRBJ1-2 provide the parts outside the CDR3, is EAGVAQSPRYKIIEKRQSVAFWCNPISGHATLYWYQQILGQGPKLLIQFQNNGVVDDSQLPKDRFSAERLKGVDSTLKIQPAKLEDSAVYLCISSSQTDSRGGYTFGSGTRLTVV.

The chain links TRBV13 to TRBJ2-7; no reliable D call. CDR1 and CDR2 (germline): PRHDT, FYEKMQ (reference sequence). This CDR3 region has 13 residues. V lost 1 base, J lost 2 bases, and 6 bases lay in between. This chain's CDR3 is CASSLEKAYEQYF. CDR3 in DNA: TGTGCCAGCAGCTTAGAGAAAGCCTACGAGCAGTACTTC.

A few counts support this clonotype. The V call is TRBV4-3, the J call TRBJ1-6; 7 positions match TRBD1. This CDR3 contains 15 residues. The V segment lost 0 bases and the J segment 11 bases; nucleotides outside the gene matches: 7. Looked up from germline, CDR1 is LGHNA and CDR2 is YSLEER. The CDR3 region has the DNA TGCGCCAGCAGCCAAGAAGGGACAGCAAATCCACCCCTCCACTTT. As protein: CASSQEGTANPPLHF.

The chain joins TRBV6-2 or TRBV6-3 to TRBJ1-1; D remains ambiguous. This CDR3 comprises 14 residues. The V gene lost 2 bases and the J gene lost 0 bases, with 7 bases spanning the gap. The V gene's germline CDR1 is MNHEY and CDR2 SVGEGT. CDR3 nucleotides: TGTGCCAGCAGTTACGGGCCTATGAACACTGAAGCTTTCTTT. Translating gives CASSYGPMNTEAFF.

Of note for this clonotype: This may be a read error: a much more frequent sequence differs by one nucleotide. This rearrangement joins TRBV29-1 to TRBJ2-1; 8 positions match TRBD1. This CDR3 spans 15 amino acids. CDR1 and CDR2 (germline): SQVTM, ANQGSEA. The V gene end was trimmed by 6 bases and the J gene end by 13 bases; junction bases not matched to a gene: 20. This CDR3 is CSVSYRGAQMVKQFF. DNA of the CDR3: TGCAGCGTCTCATACAGGGGGGCTCAAATGGTGAAACAGTTCTTC.

This clonotype was counted many times. V is TRBV29-1 and J is TRBJ1-2; 8 bases fit TRBD1. V shed 4 bases and J 6 bases; nucleotides not matched to a gene: 10. Per the germline V gene, CDR1 is SQVTM and CDR2 is ANQGSEA. The CDR3 has 14 residues. The CDR3 loop reads CSVGSDRVWDGYTF. The CDR3 coding sequence is TGCAGCGTTGGTTCGGACAGGGTTTGGGATGGCTACACCTTC.

Of note for this clonotype: An end of the junction does not agree with germline; a read error may underlie this. V is TRBV11-2 and J is TRBJ2-3; 7 bases align to TRBD1. The CDR3 extends over 14 amino acids. Germline V lookup: CDR1 SGHAT, CDR2 FQNNGV. In DNA form, the CDR3 reads TGTGACAGCAGCTTTTCACAGGGGACAGATACGCACTATTTT. Residues: CDSSFSQGTDTHYF.

This sequence joins TRBV11-2 and TRBJ2-1, with D unclear. Germline V gene lookup returns CDR1 SGHAT and CDR2 FQNNGV. This CDR3 is 14 amino acids long. Trimming pared 2 bases from V and 10 bases from J, leaving 15 bases between. CDR3 bases: TGTGCCAGCAGCTTATGTGCCTCTACAAACGAGCAGTTCTTC. Translation gives CASSLCASTNEQFF.

Only a few counts were recorded for this clonotype. The J gene is TRBJ1-2, the V gene TRBV29-1; a possible D gene is TRBD1 (5 bases). The length of the CDR3 is 14 residues. Trimming removed 3 bases at V and 0 bases at J, with 11 bases between. Germline loops: CDR1 SQVTM, CDR2 ANQGSEA. For the CDR3, the DNA is TGCAGCGTTGACGGACATTCCCCTAACTATGGCTACACCTTC. Translating gives CSVDGHSPNYGYTF.

This sequence joins TRBV11-2 and TRBJ2-7; 9 bases fit TRBD1. With V trimmed by 6 bases and J by 1 base, 4 bases remained unmatched. There are 14 residues in the CDR3. Germline V gene sequence: CDR1 SGHAT, CDR2 FQNNGV. The DNA of the CDR3 is TGTGCCAGCAGTCTTGGGACAGGGTCCTACGAGCAGTACTTC. Amino acid sequence: CASSLGTGSYEQYF.

In nucleotides, the CDR3 is TGTGCCAGCAGTCCCCGGCGGGGACAGGTCTCCTACGAGCAGTACTTC. It yields the protein CASSPRRGQVSYEQYF. V gene TRBV6-2 or TRBV6-3 combines with J gene TRBJ2-7; 8 nucleotides align to TRBD1. The CDR3 runs 16 residues. The trim removed 5 bases at V and 0 bases at J, leaving 9 bases unmatched. CDR1 is MNHEY, CDR2 SVGEGT, per germline.

In this sample, this clonotype turned up many times. The V gene is TRBV6-1, the J gene TRBJ2-2, with D maybe TRBD2 (5 bases). The CDR3 consists of 15 residues. V lost 0 bases to trimming and J lost 6 bases, with 11 bases between them. The V gene's germline CDR1 is MNHNS and CDR2 SASEGT. The CDR3 nucleotides are TGTGCCAGCAGTGAAGCCCCGGACTTATCCGGGGAGCTGTTTTTT. Protein product: CASSEAPDLSGELFF.

The V call is TRBV7-9, the J call TRBJ1-6; the D is unclear. V was pared by 3 bases and J by 10 bases, with 13 bases between. Germline loops: CDR1 SEHNR, CDR2 FQNEAQ (reference sequence). This CDR3 has 14 residues. CDR3 sequence (DNA): TGTGCCAGCAGCTTGCACGGGATCGGATCACCCCTCCACTTT. Its protein product is CASSLHGIGSPLHF.

The sample holds a few counts of this clonotype. This chain uses TRBV4-1 with TRBJ1-5; maybe TRBD1 (5 bases). CDR1 MGHRA and CDR2 YSYEKL come from the germline V gene. Trimming removed 1 base from V and 4 bases from J, with 11 bases in between. The CDR3 loop spans 15 amino acids. This CDR3 is CASSQGHGGNQPQHF. The CDR3 DNA is TGCGCCAGCAGCCAAGGTCACGGGGGGAATCAGCCCCAGCATTTT.

As to this clonotype: A much larger clone lies one base from this, so it may be a read error. The V gene is TRBV4-1, the J gene TRBJ2-7; D unclear. The V and J ends lost 5 bases and 2 bases respectively, with 10 bases between them. Per the germline V gene, CDR1 is MGHRA and CDR2 is YSYEKL. The CDR3 totals 13 residues. The CDR3 bases are TGCGCCAGCAGCGCCTCCAGAACCTACGAGCAGTACTTC. Translated: CASSASRTYEQYF.

J is TRBJ1-6 and V is TRBV6-1; D gene uncertain. The CDR3 is 14 residues long. With 8 bases removed from V and 0 bases from J, the gap between germline ends came to 8 bases. Germline V gives CDR1 MNHNS, CDR2 SASEGT. For the CDR3, the DNA is TGTGCCAGCCGGACGAGCTCCTATAATTCACCCCTCCACTTT. Translating it yields CASRTSSYNSPLHF.

The sample holds a few counts of this clonotype. The junction and the germline gene differ at one end; a read error may be behind it. The chain couples TRBV6-1 to TRBJ1-2; TRBD1 is a possible D gene (5 bases). The germline V gene has CDR1 MNHNS and CDR2 SASEGT. The CDR3 sequence is 14 residues long. DNA for the CDR3: TGTGCCAGCAGCCACAATCGGGGGGAAAACCAGACCACATTC. Protein sequence: CASSHNRGENQTTF.

Ten or more counts support this clonotype. The chain links TRBV29-1 to TRBJ2-6; the D gene is possibly TRBD1 (6 bases). This CDR3 contains 14 residues. Trimming removed 6 bases at V and 0 bases at J, with 9 bases between. Germline CDR1 SQVTM, CDR2 ANQGSEA. As DNA, the CDR3 is TGCAGCGTCGGACAGTTCTCTGGGGCCAACGTCCTGACTTTC. It yields the protein CSVGQFSGANVLTF.

The genes are TRBV12-3 or TRBV12-4 and TRBJ2-5; 7 bases are shared with TRBD1. The CDR3 runs to 14 residues. J gave up 5 bases and V 6 bases, and 9 bases lay outside the gene matches. The CDR3 coding sequence is TGTGCCAGCAGAAGTGAAGGGGGCCGGGAGACCCAGTACTTC. Translation gives CASRSEGGRETQYF.

The rearrangement uses TRBV6-1 and TRBJ1-5; 10 bases fit TRBD1. Looked up from germline, CDR1 is MNHNS and CDR2 is SASEGT. The junction had 10 bases not matched to a gene; V was cut back by 6 bases and J by 5 bases. The CDR3 totals 16 residues. CDR3 in DNA: TGTGCCAGCAGGAGGGGACAGGGGACGGTTTATCAGCCCCAGCATTTT. Translating gives CASRRGQGTVYQPQHF.

The chain employs TRBV11-2 and TRBJ2-7; D may match TRBD1 or TRBD2 (5 bases each). V shed 4 bases and J shed 6 bases, with 16 bases lying between them. The CDR3 consists of 14 residues. From germline, CDR1 is SGHAT and CDR2 FQNNGV. CDR3 loop: CASSSRGSQGEQYF. CDR3 DNA sequence: TGTGCCAGCAGCTCCCGGGGCTCTCAGGGCGAGCAGTACTTC.

As for this clonotype: This may come from a read error, since a much larger clone is one base off. The V gene is TRBV6-2 or TRBV6-3, the J gene TRBJ2-7; 8 bases align to TRBD1. Germline assignment: CDR1 MNHEY and CDR2 SVGEGT. The CDR3 has 15 residues. The CDR3 DNA sequence: TGTGCCAGCAGTTACACGGGACAGGCCCACTACGAGCAGAACTTC. It translates to CASSYTGQAHYEQNF.

The table lists this clonotype with a few counts. The chain carries TRBV12-3 or TRBV12-4 and TRBJ2-1; 7 bases line up with TRBD2. With 5 bases clipped from V and 11 bases from J, the junction kept 18 bases outside the gene matches. CDR3 length equals 16 residues. The CDR3 DNA is TGTGCCAGCAGTACCCCCGGGGGGAGCCCATTGGAGAAGCAGTTCTTC. Its protein product is CASSTPGGSPLEKQFF.